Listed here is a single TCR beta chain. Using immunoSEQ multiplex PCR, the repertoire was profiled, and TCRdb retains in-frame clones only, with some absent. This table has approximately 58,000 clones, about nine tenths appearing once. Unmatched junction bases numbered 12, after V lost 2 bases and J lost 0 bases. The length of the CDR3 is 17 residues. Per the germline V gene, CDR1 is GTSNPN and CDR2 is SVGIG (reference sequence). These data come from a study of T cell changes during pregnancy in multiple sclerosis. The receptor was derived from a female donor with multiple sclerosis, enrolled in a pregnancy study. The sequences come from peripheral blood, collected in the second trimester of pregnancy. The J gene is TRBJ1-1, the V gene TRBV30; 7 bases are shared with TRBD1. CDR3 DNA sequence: TGTGCCTGGAGTCGGCGTTGGGCAGGGGGGTTGAACACTGAAGCTTTCTTT. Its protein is CAWSRRWAGGLNTEAFF.